Shown below are 27 T cell receptor beta chains from a single sample sequenced in a study of T-cell reconstitution after alpha-beta-depleted transplantation in children. The TCRbeta library was prepared with unique molecular identifiers. TCRdb reprocessed the PCR reads with MiXCR, giving one entry per CDR3 protein. The sample consists of about 350,000 distinct CDR3 sequences, about 14% of them appearing once. Sequenced material: PBMCs, taken from the stem cell graft. These receptors came from a human donor who donated a stem cell graft to a child with Fanconi anemia.

This clonotype has ten or more counts. The chain is built from TRBV10-3 and TRBJ2-7; possibly TRBD2 for D (7 bases). The CDR3 contains 14 residues. From germline, CDR1 is ENHRY and CDR2 SYGVKD. Deletions cut 3 bases from V and 2 bases from J, with 11 bases between. CDR3 DNA sequence: TGTGCCATCAGTGAAGGGGGGGGAACCTACGAGCAGTACGTC. Its protein product is CAISEGGGTYEQYV.

The chain carries TRBV7-8 and TRBJ2-2, with D possibly called TRBD1 or TRBD2 (5 bases each). This CDR3 contains 15 residues. Trimming took 3 bases from V and 8 from J, leaving 16 bases between them. Germline CDR1 and CDR2: SGHVS and FQNEAQ. The CDR3 region is CASSFPGPQRGELFF. Written as DNA, the CDR3 is TGTGCCAGCAGCTTCCCGGGACCTCAGAGGGGGGAGCTGTTTTTT.

Many counts were recorded for this clonotype. CDR3 sequence (DNA): TGCGCCAGCAGGACAGGGGAGAGAGAGACCCAGTACTTC. Its translation is CASRTGERETQYF. The chain uses TRBV5-1 and TRBJ2-5; 8 nucleotides match TRBD1. Trimming cost V 5 bases and J 4 bases; bases outside gene matches: 4. The CDR3 is 13 amino acids. CDR1 is SGHRS, CDR2 YFSETQ, per germline.

This clonotype was counted at least ten times. V is TRBV12-3 or TRBV12-4 and J is TRBJ1-5; a weak D match, TRBD1 (6 bases). V lost 3 bases and J 4 bases, leaving 10 bases between the germline ends. CDR3 length: 14 residues. The CDR3 loop is CASSLGRGNQPQHF. CDR3 DNA: TGTGCCAGCAGTTTGGGCAGGGGAAATCAGCCCCAGCATTTT.

V is TRBV7-8 and J is TRBJ2-3; D might be TRBD1 or TRBD2, each matching 5 bases. This CDR3 is built from 17 residues. Trimming took 1 base from V and 0 from J, leaving 14 bases between them. Germline lookup yields CDR1 SGHVS and CDR2 FQNEAQ. CDR3 loop: CASSLGGRLSSTDTQYF. The DNA for the CDR3 is TGTGCCAGCAGCTTAGGGGGACGTCTTTCCAGCACAGATACGCAGTATTTT.

The sample holds many counts of this clonotype. The CDR3 region has the DNA TGTGCCAGCAGCCCCCGCGGAGTGCCCACCAACCATGAGCAGTTCTTC. Amino acids: CASSPRGVPTNHEQFF. The V call is TRBV7-9, the J call TRBJ2-1; D call uncertain. The CDR3 runs 16 residues. V gave up 5 bases and J gave up 8 bases, with 22 bases separating them. Germline V gene data show CDR1 as SEHNR and CDR2 as FQNEAQ (reference sequence).

This clonotype was counted many times. The chain combines TRBV20-1 with TRBJ2-5; 10 nucleotides align to TRBD2. J lost 2 bases, V lost 0 bases, and 6 bases had no gene match. The germline V gene encodes CDR1 DFQATT and CDR2 SNEGSKA (reference sequence). The CDR3 is 16 residues long. CDR3 nucleotides: TGCAGTGCTAGAGATCAGACTAGCGGGTTTCAAGAGACCCAGTACTTC. It encodes CSARDQTSGFQETQYF.

The rearrangement uses TRBV5-1 and TRBJ2-7, with 7 bases aligning to TRBD2. Trimming cost V 0 bases and J 7 bases; bases outside gene matches: 10. The CDR3 contains 15 residues. CDR1 SGHRS and CDR2 YFSETQ come from the germline V gene. CDR3 residues: CASSLGPGLEGEQYF. Here the CDR3 DNA reads TGCGCCAGCAGCTTGGGTCCAGGACTAGAAGGGGAGCAGTACTTC.

In this sample, this clonotype turned up a few times. J is TRBJ2-3 and V is TRBV20-1, with D possibly being TRBD2 (7 bases). V lost 7 bases and J lost 1, with 12 bases in between. In germline, CDR1 is DFQATT, CDR2 SNEGSKA (reference sequence). The CDR3 spans 13 residues. CDR3 nucleotide sequence: TGCAGTGTCCGCGGGGGCCGCACAGATACGCAGTATTTT. This gives the protein CSVRGGRTDTQYF.

The chain links TRBV11-2 to TRBJ1-1; tentative D call: TRBD1 (5 bases). Trimming left V 6 bases short and J 4 bases short, with 24 bases between. The germline gives CDR1 SGHAT, CDR2 FQNNGV. The CDR3 has 17 amino acids. CDR3 coding DNA: TGTGCCAGCAGTCAGCGTTCAGGGCTCCTCGTCGGCACTGAAGCTTTCTTT. Translation gives CASSQRSGLLVGTEAFF.

V gene TRBV7-9 combines with J gene TRBJ1-3; D gene uncertain. Trimming stripped 1 base from V and 7 bases from J, with 5 bases between. CDR1 is SEHNR and CDR2 is FQNEAQ in the germline V gene (reference sequence). The CDR3 spans 12 residues. CDR3 protein: CASSLDPNTIYF. In DNA, the CDR3 is TGTGCCAGCAGCTTAGACCCGAACACCATATATTTT.

This clonotype showed up many times. The gene calls are TRBV3-1 and TRBJ1-1, with 9 bases that match TRBD1. V lost 5 bases and J lost 8; bases outside the gene matches: 3. Germline V gene sequence: CDR1 LGHDT, CDR2 YNNKEL (reference sequence). The CDR3 runs 12 residues. Written as DNA, the CDR3 is TGTGCCAGCAGCTTCACAGGGGGCGAAGCTTTCTTT. This gives the protein CASSFTGGEAFF.

This chain uses TRBV4-1 with TRBJ2-1; D might be TRBD1 (6 bases). Trimming shortened V by 6 bases and J by 8 bases, and 20 bases separated the two germline ends. CDR1 and CDR2 from the germline V gene are MGHRA and YSYEKL. This CDR3 comprises 15 residues. Written as DNA, the CDR3 is TGCGCCAGCAGTCGGAGGTGGGGGCAAGAATATGAGCAGTTCTTC. Translating gives CASSRRWGQEYEQFF.

This clonotype was observed a few times. The V gene is TRBV5-1, the J gene TRBJ2-1, with a tentative D call TRBD1 (5 bases). Per germline, CDR1 SGHRS and CDR2 YFSETQ. The CDR3 totals 13 residues. V was pared by 1 base and J by 9 bases, with 11 bases between. The DNA for the CDR3 is TGCGCCAGCAGCTTGTACAGGAACAGTGAGCAGTTCTTC. Translation gives CASSLYRNSEQFF.

This clonotype was counted only a few times. The chain uses TRBV5-1 and TRBJ2-3; D gene uncertain. The CDR3 sequence is 17 residues long. The V end was cut by 0 bases, the J end by 1 base, with 15 bases between. CDR1 SGHRS and CDR2 YFSETQ come from the germline V gene. CDR3 bases: TGCGCCAGCAGCTTGGTCGAGGTGGGGTTCGGCACAGATACGCAGTATTTT. Translating it yields CASSLVEVGFGTDTQYF. Based on the CDR3 plus reference TRBV5-1 and TRBJ2-3, the full variable domain is KAGVTQTPRYLIKTRGQQVTLSCSPISGHRSVSWYQQTPGQGLQFLFEYFSETQRNKGNFPGRFSGRQFSNSRSEMNVSTLELGDSALYLCASSLVEVGFGTDTQYFGPGTRLTVL.

This clonotype occurred many times. The rearrangement uses TRBV10-3 and TRBJ2-5; 10 bases match TRBD2. The germline CDR1 and CDR2 sequences are ENHRY and SYGVKD. After removal of 7 bases from V and 1 base from J, the junction contained 6 bases not matched to a gene. The CDR3 is 15 amino acids. CDR3 sequence reads: CAIKASGGPQETQYF. In DNA form, the CDR3 reads TGTGCCATCAAGGCTAGCGGGGGCCCCCAAGAGACCCAGTACTTC.

The genes are TRBV7-9 and TRBJ1-5, with D unclear. The CDR3 is 12 residues long. The germline gives CDR1 SEHNR, CDR2 FQNEAQ (reference sequence). Trimming stripped 2 bases from V and 5 bases from J, with 4 bases between. This CDR3 reads CASSLHDQPQHF. The DNA for the CDR3 is TGTGCCAGCAGCTTACATGATCAGCCCCAGCATTTT.

This clonotype was seen many times. CDR3 sequence reads: CASSLAHTTGLAFF. CDR3 nucleotide sequence: TGTGCCAGCAGCTTAGCCCATACGACAGGTCTCGCTTTCTTT. The chain couples TRBV7-2 to TRBJ1-1, with TRBD1 as a possible D gene (6 bases). Germline values: CDR1 SGHTA, CDR2 FQGNSA. The CDR3 extends over 14 amino acids. The V and J ends lost 0 bases and 11 bases respectively, with 16 bases between them.

This clonotype came up a few times. The chain is built from TRBV29-1 and TRBJ2-2, with 8 bases matching TRBD1. The CDR3 runs to 14 residues. The V gene end was trimmed by 6 bases and the J gene end by 6 bases; junction bases not matched to a gene: 9. Germline CDR1 and CDR2: SQVTM and ANQGSEA. The CDR3 nucleotides read TGCAGCGTCGGGACAGGTGGTTTTGCCGGGGAGCTGTTTTTT. It is translated as CSVGTGGFAGELFF.

The chain employs TRBV11-2 and TRBJ2-1, with 10 bases lining up with TRBD1. J gave up 9 bases and V 0 bases, and 2 bases lay outside the gene matches. Germline CDR1 is SGHAT and CDR2 is FQNNGV. This CDR3 is built from 14 residues. The CDR3 region has the DNA TGTGCCAGCAGCTTAGATGGGACAGGGGTTGAGCAGTTCTTC. It translates to CASSLDGTGVEQFF.

CDR3 nucleotides: TGTGCCAGCAGCCAGGGGCGGACAGGGGGCACTGAAGCTTTCTTT. It is translated as CASSQGRTGGTEAFF. The V call is TRBV13, the J call TRBJ1-1, with 10 nucleotides matching TRBD1. The trim removed 5 bases at V and 4 bases at J, leaving 7 bases unmatched. The germline gives CDR1 PRHDT, CDR2 FYEKMQ (reference sequence). The CDR3 consists of 15 residues.

Comment on this clonotype: Since a much larger clone is just one base distant, this may be a read error. This chain uses TRBV28 with TRBJ2-7, with TRBD1 matching over 8 bases. Germline assignment: CDR1 MDHEN and CDR2 SYDVKM. V was pared by 7 bases and J by 4 bases, with 3 bases of the junction left unmatched. The CDR3 runs to 12 residues. The CDR3 reads CASTRQGYEQYF. The CDR3 DNA reads TGTGCCAGCACCAGACAGGGGTACGAGCAGTACTTC. The full variable domain, with the rest looked up from reference TRBV28 and TRBJ2-7, is DVKVTQSSRYLVKRTGEKVFLECVQDMDHENMFWYRQDPGLGLRLIYFSYDVKMKEKGDIPEGYSVSREKKERFSLILESASTNQTSMYLCASTRQGYEQYFGPGTRLTVT.

The V call is TRBV4-1, the J call TRBJ2-1; the D gene is possibly TRBD1 (5 bases). Germline CDR1 MGHRA, CDR2 YSYEKL. Trimming stripped 4 bases from V and 3 bases from J, with 10 bases between. CDR3 length: 14 residues. The chain's CDR3 is CASSRPDIYNEQFF. DNA for the CDR3: TGCGCCAGCAGCCGCCCGGACATCTACAATGAGCAGTTCTTC.

This clonotype was detected many times. The genes are TRBV12-3 or TRBV12-4 and TRBJ1-5; no reliable D call. This CDR3 comprises 14 residues. Trimming pared 2 bases from V and 0 bases from J, leaving 5 bases between. In DNA, the CDR3 is TGTGCCAGCAGTTTACTTGATAGCAATCAGCCCCAGCATTTT. Translation gives CASSLLDSNQPQHF.

V gene TRBV9 combines with J gene TRBJ2-7, with a weak D call TRBD2 (6 bases). V was pared by 0 bases and J by 7 bases, with 17 bases between. Germline V gene sequence: CDR1 SGDLS, CDR2 YYNGEE. The CDR3 contains 15 residues. CDR3 sequence reads: CASSVGGESEREQYF. For the CDR3, the DNA is TGTGCCAGCAGCGTAGGGGGGGAGTCGGAGCGAGAGCAGTACTTC.

A few counts support this clonotype. The chain couples TRBV20-1 to TRBJ1-5; tentative D call: TRBD1 (5 bases). Germline assignment: CDR1 DFQATT and CDR2 SNEGSKA (reference sequence). Trimming took off 2 bases at V and 7 bases at J, with 15 bases between the two ends. This CDR3 has 14 residues. CDR3 sequence (DNA): TGCAGTGCTAGACCCGGTCCCGCAGGGCAGCCCCAGCATTTT. Translation: CSARPGPAGQPQHF.

The genes are TRBV4-2 and TRBJ2-2; tentatively, D is TRBD2 (5 bases). This CDR3 is 14 amino acids long. Germline-derived CDR1 and CDR2 are LGHNA and YNFKEQ. Between the trimmed V and J ends, which lost 6 bases and 4 bases, there was a span of 12 bases. The CDR3 coding sequence is TGTGCCAGCAGACCTGAGGCGGGCACCGGGGAGCTGTTTTTT. Translated, it gives CASRPEAGTGELFF.